One TCR beta chain is described in this entry. The antigen is unknown. The source of the sample is a study of cytomegalovirus exposure and HLA in healthy donors. General observations from the study: In vitro confirmation showed three CMV-associated chains to be CMV antigen specific. Subsequent analysis of the approximately 110 validation repertoires found a tendency for first-cohort TCR clusters to co-occur.

Profiled with immunoSEQ multiplex PCR; TCRdb holds only in-frame clones, not every one. This sample has about 110,000 clones, with approximately 95% found just once. CDR1 is MNHEY and CDR2 is SVGAGI in the germline V gene. The CDR3 extends over 15 amino acids. J lost 4 bases, V lost 6 bases, and 11 bases had no gene match. The chain recombines TRBV6-5 with TRBJ2-5; 7 bases map to TRBD2. This sequence originates from a woman aged 18-29 years in good health and CMV-seronegative. The sequenced material came from PBMCs. This chain's CDR3 is CASRDWGGLRETQYF. CDR3 nucleotide sequence: TGTGCCAGCAGGGACTGGGGGGGACTTCGAGAGACCCAGTACTTC.